This T cell receptor beta chain originates from a study of T-cell reconstitution after alpha-beta-depleted transplantation in children. This clonotype was seen more than once but under ten times. The TCRbeta library incorporated unique molecular identifiers. TCRdb independently ran MiXCR on the PCR reads; one entry per CDR3 protein. Seen here are about 690,000 distinct CDR3 sequences, about 15% observed once, and the top ten hold under 1.2%. V shed 9 bases, J shed 6 bases, and the junction held 14 bases outside the gene matches. The CDR3 is 14 residues long. The germline CDR1 and CDR2 sequences are MNHNS and SASEGT.

Material: PBMCs from the stem cell graft donor, obtained from the stem cell graft. V and J are TRBV6-1 and TRBJ2-7; 7 bases line up with TRBD2. This TCR came from a human donor who donated a stem cell graft to a child with acute myeloid leukemia. CDR3 DNA: TGTGCCAGTGTTAGCGTCCGACTAGCCGGCGAGCAGTACGTC. It translates to CASVSVRLAGEQYV.